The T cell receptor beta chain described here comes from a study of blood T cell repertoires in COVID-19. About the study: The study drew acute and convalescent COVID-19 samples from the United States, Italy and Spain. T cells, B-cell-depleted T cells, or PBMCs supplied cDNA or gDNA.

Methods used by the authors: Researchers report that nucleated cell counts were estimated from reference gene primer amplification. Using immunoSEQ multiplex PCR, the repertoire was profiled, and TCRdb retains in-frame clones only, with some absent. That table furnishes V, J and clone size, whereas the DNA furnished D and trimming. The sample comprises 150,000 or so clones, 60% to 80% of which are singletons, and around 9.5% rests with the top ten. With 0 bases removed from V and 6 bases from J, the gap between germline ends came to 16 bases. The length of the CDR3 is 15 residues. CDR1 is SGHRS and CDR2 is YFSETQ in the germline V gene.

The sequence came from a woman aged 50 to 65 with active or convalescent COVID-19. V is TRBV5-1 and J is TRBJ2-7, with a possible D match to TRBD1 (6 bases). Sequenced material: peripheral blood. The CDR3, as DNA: TGCGCCAGCAGCTTGGCGGGTCTACAGGGAGCCGAGCAGTACTTC. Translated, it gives CASSLAGLQGAEQYF.